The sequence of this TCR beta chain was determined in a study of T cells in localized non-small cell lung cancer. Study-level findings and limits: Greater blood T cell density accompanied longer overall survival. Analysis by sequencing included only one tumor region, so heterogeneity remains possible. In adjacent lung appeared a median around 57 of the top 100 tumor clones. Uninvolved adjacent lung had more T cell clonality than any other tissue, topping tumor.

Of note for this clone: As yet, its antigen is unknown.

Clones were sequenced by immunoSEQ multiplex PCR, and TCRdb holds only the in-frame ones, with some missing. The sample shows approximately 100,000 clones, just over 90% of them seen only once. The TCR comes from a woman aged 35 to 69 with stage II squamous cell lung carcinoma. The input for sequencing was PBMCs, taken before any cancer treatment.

CDR3 residues: CASSKDRGKDQPQHF. In nucleotides, the CDR3 is TGTGCCAGCAGCAAAGACAGGGGGAAAGATCAGCCCCAGCATTTT. The rearrangement joins TRBV27 to TRBJ1-5; 9 bases are a match to TRBD1. Germline V CDR1 and CDR2: MNHEY, SMNVEV (reference sequence). After removal of 6 bases from V and 5 bases from J, the junction contained 8 bases not matched to a gene. The CDR3 extends over 15 amino acids.